The sample holds many counts of the clone carrying this T cell receptor beta chain. Antigen unknown. Ineligible for inclusion were patients with other autoimmune diseases, uncontrolled infections, pregnancy or lactation. The sample originates from a study of Graves' ophthalmopathy and Graves' hyperthyroidism. Transcripts of RNA were the source for amplifying TCR beta CDR3 regions. The authors performed first-round RT-PCR with HTBI primers and then a second-round multiplex PCR. MiXCR was run by TCRdb on the multiplex PCR reads, yielding one entry per CDR3 protein. The sample shows 680,000 or so distinct CDR3 sequences, about 24% of them seen only once. Study-wide results and caveats: Ophthalmopathy was separated from stable hyperthyroidism by a 13-signature model with around 88% sensitivity and approximately 81% specificity. A majority of expanded thyroid clonotypes exceeding 0.001 frequency were likewise present in blood. The model forecast ophthalmopathy progression, reaching roughly 65% sensitivity and approximately 79% specificity.

The receptor was derived from a woman in her late teens or twenties with stable Graves' hyperthyroidism. Some clones in this sample may be carry-over from other donors' samples. Input material: peripheral blood.

The CDR3 DNA is TGTGCCAGCAGCCCGAGTTTCGACCCGAGCAATCAGCCCCAGCATTTT. It specifies CASSPSFDPSNQPQHF. The J gene is TRBJ1-5, the V gene TRBV6-1, with no clear D. The CDR3 is made up of 16 amino acids. Trimming took off 6 bases at V and 1 base at J, with 16 bases between the two ends. Germline V gene lookup returns CDR1 MNHNS and CDR2 SASEGT.